This is a list of T cell receptor beta chains from one sample in a study of early T cells in non-severe SARS-CoV-2 infection. TCRdb fed the 5' RACE reads into MiXCR, producing one record per CDR3 protein. The sample lists about 98,000 distinct CDR3 sequences, under 15% seen once, with 5.5% to 7% in the top ten. The sequenced sample was whole blood. The receptors come from an adult who was a healthcare worker with PCR-confirmed SARS-CoV-2 infection or an uninfected control (not recorded which). Each CDR3 is given with its conserved first and last residue. A D gene is named only where the DNA matches it firmly. Some rows mark clone size as missing; the rest say once, few, many or name a class of expanded clone.

TRBJ1-1,many,TRBV21-1,NA,CARMTQGNTEAFF
TRBJ2-2,few,TRBV12-3/TRBV12-4,TRBD2,CASSPRGLSGSSGELFF
TRBJ2-7,NA,TRBV28,TRBD2,CASSSGGRTYEQYF
TRBJ1-2,few,TRBV5-4,NA,CASSLAGRDNGYTF
TRBJ2-1,NA,TRBV3-1,NA,CASRATTGPNEQFF
TRBJ2-1,NA,TRBV7-6,NA,CASSPRAGVLNEQFF
TRBJ2-1,few,TRBV11-2,TRBD2,CASSRRGTSGRSPYNEQFF
TRBJ1-6,NA,TRBV28,TRBD1,CASSFARGNSPLHF
TRBJ2-7,few,TRBV7-2,TRBD1,CASSWNRGGEQYF
TRBJ1-1,many,TRBV28,TRBD1,CASSLRGPNTEAFF
TRBJ1-5,many,TRBV12-3/TRBV12-4,NA,CASSLGAGKPQHF
TRBJ1-1,NA,TRBV28,TRBD1,CASRNRGNTEAFF
TRBJ2-1,many,TRBV13,NA,CASSSGRINEQFF
TRBJ2-5,NA,TRBV7-7,NA,CASSPGFQETQYF
TRBJ2-7,few,TRBV29-1,TRBD1,CSVETGESHEQYF
TRBJ2-7,few,TRBV10-3,NA,CAISESGREPYEQYF
TRBJ2-3,NA,TRBV25-1,TRBD2,CASSIAGSTDTQYF
TRBJ1-1,NA,TRBV12-3/TRBV12-4,NA,CASSQQLLGTEAFF
TRBJ2-5,many,TRBV18,NA,CASSPAGTAQGTQYF
TRBJ1-1,many,TRBV10-3,NA,CAITGDSAEAFF
TRBJ1-1,NA,TRBV29-1,NA,CSVGRRGVMNTEAFF
TRBJ2-5,many,TRBV28,NA,CASSSGSQETQYF
TRBJ1-6,few,TRBV7-9,TRBD1,CASSRTGGSYNSPLHF
TRBJ1-1,few,TRBV20-1,NA,CSVPGRGTEAFF
TRBJ1-5,NA,TRBV4-2,TRBD1,CASSQTGGGSNQPQHF
TRBJ2-2,NA,TRBV5-1,TRBD2,CASSWTSELNTGELFF
TRBJ2-5,many,TRBV9,NA,CASSVRDFPRETQYF
TRBJ2-4,many,TRBV12-3/TRBV12-4,TRBD1,CASSRTTGAKRIQYF
TRBJ1-3,few,TRBV5-1,TRBD1,CASSERTGSGNTIYF
TRBJ2-1,few,TRBV20-1,TRBD2,CSASKTSGFYSYNEQFF
TRBJ2-7,few,TRBV28,TRBD2,CASSPTGTSFFEQYF
TRBJ2-3,NA,TRBV5-8,NA,CASTSKGGPFTDTQYF
TRBJ2-7,NA,TRBV4-3,NA,CASSQDIGASYEQYF
TRBJ1-2,few,TRBV7-2,NA,CASRDPWTDGYTF
TRBJ2-1,many,TRBV7-9,NA,CASSTTVRGEQFF
TRBJ2-1,NA,TRBV4-3,NA,CASSQDQRQGGEQFF
TRBJ2-1,many,TRBV13,NA,CASSLSRDYNEQFF
TRBJ2-1,NA,TRBV12-3/TRBV12-4,TRBD2,CASSPSGRAAPGQFF
TRBJ1-2,NA,TRBV5-1,NA,CASSLSGTTNYGYTF
TRBJ1-2,few,TRBV20-1,NA,CSATQRGYYGYTF
TRBJ2-3,NA,TRBV7-2,TRBD1,CASSRDRNTDTQYF
TRBJ1-2,many,TRBV28,TRBD1,CASSSPTGTNYGYTF
TRBJ1-1,many,TRBV5-1,NA,CASSPVVADTEAFF
TRBJ1-1,many,TRBV29-1,NA,CSVEESTANTEAFF
TRBJ2-7,NA,TRBV19,TRBD1,CASSRTGTGAYEQYF
TRBJ2-5,NA,TRBV21-1,NA,CASSRFRDMIETQYF
TRBJ2-3,NA,TRBV20-1,TRBD2,CSATTSGRRDTQYF
TRBJ2-1,NA,TRBV9,NA,CASSVAIGVTYNEQFF
TRBJ2-7,few,TRBV20-1,TRBD2,CSARPSGSYEQYF
TRBJ2-7,few,TRBV7-6,TRBD2,CASSRIAGGPGTDEQYF